This T cell receptor (beta chain) was obtained from a study of T cell responses to AZD1222 COVID-19 vaccine. V lost 5 bases and J lost 7, with 15 bases in between. CDR1 and CDR2 (germline): MNHEY, SMNVEV (reference sequence). The CDR3 spans 14 residues. Data came from immunoSEQ multiplex PCR; TCRdb stores just in-frame clones and leaves some out. This sample has approximately 150,000 clones, with over 85% found just once. The sequence was collected from an adult who received the AZD1222 COVID-19 vaccine. The material was peripheral blood, obtained 28 days after the second AZD1222 dose. The chain recombines TRBV27 with TRBJ2-1, with D possibly TRBD2 on 6 matching bases. DNA for the CDR3: TGTGCCAGCAGTGCGGGGACTGCCTGGAATGAGCAGTTCTTC. Translating gives CASSAGTAWNEQFF.